This TCR beta chain was profiled in a study of beta chain features in type 1 diabetes. Study-wide context: Age, gender and cell yields were alike across patients and healthy donors.

Only a few counts were recorded for this clone. Its antigen is not known. Investigators reverse transcribed all isolated RNA, so they sequenced expressed TCRB transcripts. Roughly 3.4 million reads per sample on average were obtained from naive, central memory and regulatory T cell samples. TCRdb's table, derived via immunoSEQ multiplex PCR, lists solely in-frame clones and lacks some. Seen here are about 340,000 clones, around 8.5% observed once, and the top ten hold approximately 1%. This CDR3 contains 12 residues. Germline V gene sequence: CDR1 SGHDT, CDR2 YYEEEE. Study-level results: HLA influence on TCRB rearrangement stayed unresolved here. A moderate, significant TCRB CDR3 shortening appeared in type 1 diabetes across four CD4+ subsets. VDJ junctions in type 1 diabetes patients carried more deletions and fewer insertions.

The clonotype originates from a man under 40 with type 1 diabetes. The chain recombines TRBV5-6 with TRBJ2-5, with TRBD2 matching 7 bases. The J call is uncertain, as TRBJ2-7 better fits the DNA end. The sequenced material came from central memory CD4+ T cells from blood. CDR3 protein: CASGREAHEQYF. The DNA for the CDR3 is TGTGCCAGTGGTCGGGAGGCCCACGAGCAGTACTTC.